This T cell receptor beta chain was captured in a study of neoadjuvant anti-PD-1 for oral cavity cancer. This CDR3 comprises 15 residues. Germline V lookup: CDR1 ENHRY, CDR2 SYGVKD. The ends lost 3 bases at V and 0 bases at J; junction bases unmatched: 4. Stage II-IVA oral cavity squamous cell carcinoma was new and untreated by systemic or radiation therapy. The assay was immunoSEQ multiplex PCR, and TCRdb's table has in-frame clones only and misses some. The sample consists of 80,000 to 95,000 clones, about 80% of them appearing once. The clonotype was recovered from a person aged 40 to 85 with oral cavity squamous cell carcinoma. Specimen: PBMCs, collected before nivolumab (anti-PD-1) treatment. J is TRBJ1-1 and V is TRBV10-3, with 7 bases that match TRBD1. The DNA for the CDR3 is TGTGCCATCAGTGACCGGACAGGCATGAACACTGAAGCTTTCTTT. This translates into CAISDRTGMNTEAFF.